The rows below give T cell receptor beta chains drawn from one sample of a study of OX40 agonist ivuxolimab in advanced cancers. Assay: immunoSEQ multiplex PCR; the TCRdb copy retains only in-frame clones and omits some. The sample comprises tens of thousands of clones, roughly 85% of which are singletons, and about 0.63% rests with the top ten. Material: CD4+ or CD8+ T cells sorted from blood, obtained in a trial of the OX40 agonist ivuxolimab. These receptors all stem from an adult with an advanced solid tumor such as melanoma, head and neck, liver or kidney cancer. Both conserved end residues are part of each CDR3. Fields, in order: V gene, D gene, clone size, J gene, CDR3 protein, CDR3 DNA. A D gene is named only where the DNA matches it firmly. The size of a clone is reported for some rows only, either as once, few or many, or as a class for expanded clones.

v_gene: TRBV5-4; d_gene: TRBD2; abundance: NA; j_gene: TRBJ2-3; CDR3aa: CASSLDAGALDTQYF; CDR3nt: TGTGCCAGCAGCTTGGATGCGGGAGCTTTAGATACGCAGTATTTT
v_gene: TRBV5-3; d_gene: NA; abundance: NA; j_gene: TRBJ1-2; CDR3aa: CARSLRCYGYTF; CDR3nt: TGTGCCAGAAGCTTGCGGTGCTATGGCTACACCTTC
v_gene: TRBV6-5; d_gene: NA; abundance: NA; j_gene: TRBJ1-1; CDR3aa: CASSYGRTTNTEAFF; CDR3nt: TGTGCCAGCAGTTACGGTCGGACAACGAACACTGAAGCTTTCTTT
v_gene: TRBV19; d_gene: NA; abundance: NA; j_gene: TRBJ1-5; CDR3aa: CASSPRTVDEPQHF; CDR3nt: TGTGCCAGTAGTCCAAGGACAGTCGACGAGCCCCAGCATTTT
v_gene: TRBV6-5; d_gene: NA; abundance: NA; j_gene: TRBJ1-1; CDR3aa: CASSLNIEAFF; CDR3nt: TGTGCCAGCAGCCTAAACATAGAAGCTTTCTTT
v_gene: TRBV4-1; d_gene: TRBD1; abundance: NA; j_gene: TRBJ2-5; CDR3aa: CASSLGTVKQETQYF; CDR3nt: TGCGCCAGCAGCCTCGGGACAGTGAAACAAGAGACCCAGTACTTC
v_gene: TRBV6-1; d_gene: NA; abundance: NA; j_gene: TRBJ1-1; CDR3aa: CASRSRALNTEAFF; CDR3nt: TGTGCCAGCAGGTCCAGGGCGCTAAACACTGAAGCTTTCTTT
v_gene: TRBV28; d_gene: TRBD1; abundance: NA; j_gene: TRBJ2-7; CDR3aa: CASSPPGQGALEQYF; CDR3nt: TGTGCCAGCAGTCCCCCGGGACAGGGTGCCCTCGAGCAGTACTTC
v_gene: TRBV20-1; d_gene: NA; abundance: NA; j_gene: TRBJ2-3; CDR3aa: CSASRGTQYF; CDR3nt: TGCAGTGCTAGTAGGGGTACGCAGTATTTT
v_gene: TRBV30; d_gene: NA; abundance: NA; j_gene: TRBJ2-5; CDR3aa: CACSTASETQYF; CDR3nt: TGTGCCTGCTCCACCGCGAGTGAGACCCAGTACTTC
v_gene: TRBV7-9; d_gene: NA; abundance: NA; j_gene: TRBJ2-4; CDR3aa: CASSPDSYKNIQYF; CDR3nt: TGTGCCAGCAGCCCCGACAGCTACAAAAACATTCAGTACTTC
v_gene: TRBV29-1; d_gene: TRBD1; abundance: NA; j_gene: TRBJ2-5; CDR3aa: CSARDRGLSGGGETQYF; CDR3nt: TGCAGCGCTAGGGACAGGGGCTTGTCGGGGGGCGGAGAGACCCAGTACTTC
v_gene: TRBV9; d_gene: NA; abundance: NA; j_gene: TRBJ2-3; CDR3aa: CASSVSGATDTQYF; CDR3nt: TGTGCCAGCAGCGTATCAGGGGCCACAGATACGCAGTATTTT
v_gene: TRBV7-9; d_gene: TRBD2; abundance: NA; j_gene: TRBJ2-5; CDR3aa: CASSPGLAGDSRETQYF; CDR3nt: TGTGCCAGCAGCCCGGGACTAGCGGGAGATAGCAGGGAGACCCAGTACTTC
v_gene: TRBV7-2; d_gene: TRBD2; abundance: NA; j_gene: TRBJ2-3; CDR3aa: CASSRDRLAADTQYF; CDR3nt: TGTGCCAGCAGCCGAGATCGACTAGCAGCAGATACGCAGTATTTT
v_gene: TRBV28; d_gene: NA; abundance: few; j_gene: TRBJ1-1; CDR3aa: CASSYLSVRLNTEAFF; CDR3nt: TGTGCCAGCAGTTACCTTTCCGTGCGGCTGAACACTGAAGCTTTCTTT
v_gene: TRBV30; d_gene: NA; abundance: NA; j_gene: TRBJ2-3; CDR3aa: CAWSVWAGRDTQYF; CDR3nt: TGTGCCTGGAGTGTCTGGGCAGGGAGAGATACGCAGTATTTT
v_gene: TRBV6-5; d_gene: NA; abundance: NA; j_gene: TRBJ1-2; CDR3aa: CASSHDMLYGYTF; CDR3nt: TGTGCCAGCAGCCATGACATGCTCTATGGCTACACCTTC
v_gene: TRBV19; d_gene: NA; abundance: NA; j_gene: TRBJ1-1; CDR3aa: CASSISGYTEAFF; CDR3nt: TGTGCCAGTAGTATATCGGGGTACACTGAAGCTTTCTTT
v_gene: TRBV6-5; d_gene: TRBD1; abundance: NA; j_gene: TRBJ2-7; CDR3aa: CASRKPGQDAYEQYF; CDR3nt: TGTGCCAGCAGAAAACCGGGACAGGATGCCTACGAGCAGTACTTC
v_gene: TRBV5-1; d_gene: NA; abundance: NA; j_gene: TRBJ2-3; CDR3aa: CASSLAGVGTDTQYF; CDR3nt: TGCGCCAGCAGCTTGGCGGGCGTCGGCACAGATACGCAGTATTTT
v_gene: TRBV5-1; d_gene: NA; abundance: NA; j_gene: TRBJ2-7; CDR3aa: CASSSRGSSYEQYF; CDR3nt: TGCGCCAGCAGCTCCCGGGGGAGCTCCTACGAGCAGTACTTC
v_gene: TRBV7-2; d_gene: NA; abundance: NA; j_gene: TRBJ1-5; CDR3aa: CASSRWGLSNQPQHF; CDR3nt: TGTGCCAGCAGCCGGTGGGGGCTAAGCAATCAGCCCCAGCATTTT
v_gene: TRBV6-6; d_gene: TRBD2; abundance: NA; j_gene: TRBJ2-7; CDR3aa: CASGGAGVSYEQYF; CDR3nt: TGTGCCTCCGGCGGGGCGGGAGTGTCCTACGAGCAGTACTTC
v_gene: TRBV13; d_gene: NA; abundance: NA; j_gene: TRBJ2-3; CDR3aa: CASSLGTFSTDTQYF; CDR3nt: TGTGCCAGCAGCTTAGGGACCTTTAGCACAGATACGCAGTATTTT
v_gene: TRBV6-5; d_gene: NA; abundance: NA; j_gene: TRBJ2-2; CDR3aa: CASKNQANTGELFF; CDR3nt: TGTGCCAGCAAAAACCAGGCGAACACCGGGGAGCTGTTTTTT
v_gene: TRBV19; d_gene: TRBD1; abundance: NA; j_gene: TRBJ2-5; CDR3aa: CASSPLRQGKETQYF; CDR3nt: TGTGCCAGTAGCCCTTTACGACAGGGTAAAGAGACCCAGTACTTC
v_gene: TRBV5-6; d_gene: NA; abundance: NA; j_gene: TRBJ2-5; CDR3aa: CASSFRGIGETQYF; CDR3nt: TGTGCCAGCAGCTTTCGGGGGATCGGAGAGACCCAGTACTTC
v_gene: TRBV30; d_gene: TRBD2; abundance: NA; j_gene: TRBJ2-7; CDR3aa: CAWSRLAGGEQYF; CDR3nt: TGTGCCTGGAGTAGACTAGCGGGAGGCGAGCAGTACTTC
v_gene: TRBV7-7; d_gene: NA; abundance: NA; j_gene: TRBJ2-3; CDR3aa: CASSLGTGITDTQYF; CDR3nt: TGTGCTAGCAGCTTAGGGACTGGGATCACAGATACGCAGTATTTT
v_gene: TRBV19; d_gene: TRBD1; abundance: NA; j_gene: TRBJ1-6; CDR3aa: CASSPGTGSFSPLHF; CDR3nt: TGTGCCAGTAGTCCGGGGACAGGGTCATTCTCACCCCTCCACTTT
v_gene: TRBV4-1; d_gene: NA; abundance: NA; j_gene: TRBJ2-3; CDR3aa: CASSLQETDTQYF; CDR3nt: TGCGCCAGCAGCCTCCAGGAAACAGATACGCAGTATTTT
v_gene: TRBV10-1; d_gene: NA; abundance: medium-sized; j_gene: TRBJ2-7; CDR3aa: CASSSDTQSIERYF; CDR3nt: TGCGCCAGCAGTTCCGATACCCAAAGTATCGAGCGGTACTTC
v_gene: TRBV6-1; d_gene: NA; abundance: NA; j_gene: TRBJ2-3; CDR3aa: CASRSSGTDTQYF; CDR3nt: TGTGCCAGCAGATCCTCAGGGACAGATACGCAGTATTTT
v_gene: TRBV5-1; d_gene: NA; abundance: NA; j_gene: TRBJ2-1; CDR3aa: CASSLAGTGGGDEQFF; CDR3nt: TGCGCCAGCAGCTTAGCCGGGACTGGCGGAGGGGATGAGCAGTTCTTC
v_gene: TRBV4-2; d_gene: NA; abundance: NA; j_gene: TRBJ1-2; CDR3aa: CASSQDETGRNYGYTF; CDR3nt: TGTGCCAGCAGCCAAGATGAAACAGGGAGGAACTATGGCTACACCTTC
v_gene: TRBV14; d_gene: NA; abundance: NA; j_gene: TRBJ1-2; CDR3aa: CASSHSPTVNYGYTF; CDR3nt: TGTGCCAGCAGCCACTCGCCGACGGTGAACTATGGCTACACCTTC